This entry lists 27 T cell receptor beta chains sequenced from one sample in a study of blood T cell repertoires in COVID-19. Assay used: immunoSEQ multiplex PCR; TCRdb lists only in-frame clones, some missing. The sample includes approximately 220,000 clones, 85% seen only once; the top ten take 18%. Sequenced: PBMCs or T cells enriched from blood (not recorded which). The source of these receptors is a man aged 35-49 years who had recovered from COVID-19.

This clone was recorded a few times. V gene TRBV7-8 combines with J gene TRBJ1-5; D possibly corresponds to TRBD1 (5 bases). The CDR3 loop spans 15 amino acids. Trimming left V 4 bases short and J 5 bases short, with 15 bases between. The germline CDR1 and CDR2 sequences are SGHVS and FQNEAQ. The CDR3 DNA sequence: TGTGCCAGCAGCTCCCAGAGCGGGGCCGATCAGCCCCAGCATTTT. It specifies CASSSQSGADQPQHF.

The V call is TRBV25-1, the J call TRBJ2-7, with 7 nucleotides matching TRBD1. This CDR3 has 17 residues. V trimming: 1 base; J trimming: 0 bases; junction bases outside the gene matches: 9. Germline V CDR1 and CDR2: MGHDK, SYGVNS. The CDR3 bases are TGTGCCAGCAGTGAATGGGCGGACAGGAAAGCCTCCTACGAGCAGTACTTC. This encodes CASSEWADRKASYEQYF.

The chain employs TRBV12-5 and TRBJ2-3; 8 nucleotides agree with TRBD2. CDR1 and CDR2 (germline): LGHNT, FRNRAP. CDR3 size: 15 residues. Trimming at V came to 7 bases and at J to 0 bases, leaving 6 bases not matched to a gene. CDR3: CASASGGSSTDTQYF. In DNA, the CDR3 is TGTGCTAGTGCCTCGGGAGGGTCTAGCACAGATACGCAGTATTTT.

This clone was counted at least ten times. The chain carries TRBV15 and TRBJ2-6; D is perhaps TRBD2 (5 bases). This CDR3 comprises 15 residues. With 0 bases removed from V and 3 bases from J, the gap between germline ends came to 6 bases. Germline lookup yields CDR1 LNHNV and CDR2 YYDKDF (reference sequence). In nucleotides, the CDR3 is TGTGCCACCAGCAGAGATCGGGGTGGGGCCAACGTCCTGACTTTC. The encoded protein is CATSRDRGGANVLTF.

This clone was recorded once. The chain's CDR3 is CASSLDRSSYEQYF. CDR3 DNA: TGTGCCAGCAGCTTAGACAGGAGCTCCTACGAGCAGTACTTC. The rearrangement links TRBV7-2 to TRBJ2-7, with TRBD1 as a possible D gene (5 bases). Germline loops: CDR1 SGHTA, CDR2 FQGNSA. The CDR3 has 14 residues. V was clipped by 1 base and J by 0 bases, with 7 bases between them.

This clone was recorded once. The chain is built from TRBV19 and TRBJ1-6, with 9 bases matching TRBD1. CDR3 length: 13 residues. Germline CDR1 and CDR2: LNHDA and SQIVND (reference sequence). J gave up 7 bases and V 10 bases, and 5 bases lay outside the gene matches. CDR3 amino acids: CATKGQGNSPLHF. The CDR3 DNA reads TGTGCCACCAAGGGACAGGGAAATTCACCCCTCCACTTT. Supplemented by reference TRBV19 and TRBJ1-6, the full variable domain reads DGGITQSPKYLFRKEGQNVTLSCEQNLNHDAMYWYRQDPGQGLRLIYYSQIVNDFQKGDIAEGYSVSREKKESFPLTVTSAQKNPTAFYLCATKGQGNSPLHFGNGTRLTVT.

The gene calls are TRBV7-2 and TRBJ2-1; D remains unclear. This CDR3 has 15 residues. Trimming removed 1 base from V and 3 bases from J, with 10 bases in between. CDR1 and CDR2 (germline): SGHTA, FQGNSA. The CDR3 DNA sequence: TGTGCCAGCAGCTTAGTGGGCCTCAGCTACAATGAGCAGTTCTTC. It translates to CASSLVGLSYNEQFF. Combining the CDR3 with reference TRBV7-2 and TRBJ2-1 gives the whole variable domain GAGVSQSPSNKVTEKGKDVELRCDPISGHTALYWYRQSLGQGLEFLIYFQGNSAPDKSGLPSDRFSAERTGGSVSTLTIQRTQQEDSAVYLCASSLVGLSYNEQFFGPGTRLTVL.

This chain connects TRBV13 to TRBJ1-1; TRBD1 agrees at 11 bases. Germline values: CDR1 PRHDT, CDR2 FYEKMQ (reference sequence). CDR3 size: 14 residues. The V segment lost 3 bases and the J segment 5 bases; nucleotides outside the gene matches: 2. CDR3 residues: CASSFGTGGTEAFF. The CDR3 region has the DNA TGTGCCAGCAGCTTTGGGACAGGGGGAACTGAAGCTTTCTTT. Full variable domain (missing parts from reference TRBV13 and TRBJ1-1): AAGVIQSPRHLIKEKRETATLKCYPIPRHDTVYWYQQGPGQDPQFLISFYEKMQSDKGSIPDRFSAQQFSDYHSELNMSSLELGDSALYFCASSFGTGGTEAFFGQGTRLTVV.

The V gene is TRBV5-1, the J gene TRBJ2-7, with D maybe TRBD1 (6 bases). Germline values: CDR1 SGHRS, CDR2 YFSETQ. The V and J ends lost 3 bases and 6 bases respectively, with 25 bases between them. This CDR3 region has 17 residues. This CDR3 reads CASSSFIGGRKRIEQYF. CDR3 in DNA: TGCGCCAGCAGCTCGTTTATTGGGGGCCGGAAGAGGATCGAGCAGTACTTC. Full variable domain (remainder filled in from reference TRBV5-1 and TRBJ2-7): KAGVTQTPRYLIKTRGQQVTLSCSPISGHRSVSWYQQTPGQGLQFLFEYFSETQRNKGNFPGRFSGRQFSNSRSEMNVSTLELGDSALYLCASSSFIGGRKRIEQYFGPGTRLTVT.

The V and J genes are TRBV19 and TRBJ1-3; 7 nucleotides line up with TRBD1. The CDR3 contains 14 residues. Germline CDR1 is LNHDA and CDR2 is SQIVND (reference sequence). V shed 6 bases, J shed 4 bases, and the junction held 6 bases outside the gene matches. The CDR3 DNA sequence: TGTGCCAGTAGAATCCGGGACAGAGGAAACACCATATATTTT. Translated: CASRIRDRGNTIYF. Filled out from reference TRBV19 and TRBJ1-3, the complete variable domain reads DGGITQSPKYLFRKEGQNVTLSCEQNLNHDAMYWYRQDPGQGLRLIYYSQIVNDFQKGDIAEGYSVSREKKESFPLTVTSAQKNPTAFYLCASRIRDRGNTIYFGEGSWLTVV.

This sequence joins TRBV19 and TRBJ1-1; no clear D gene. The CDR3 is made up of 13 amino acids. Germline V gives CDR1 LNHDA, CDR2 SQIVND (reference sequence). The V end lost 2 bases, the J end lost 4 bases, and 8 bases lay between the germline ends. The CDR3 reads CASSISLRTEAFF. CDR3 coding DNA: TGTGCCAGTAGTATAAGTCTGCGCACTGAAGCTTTCTTT. Together with reference TRBV19 and TRBJ1-1, the CDR3 gives the full variable domain: DGGITQSPKYLFRKEGQNVTLSCEQNLNHDAMYWYRQDPGQGLRLIYYSQIVNDFQKGDIAEGYSVSREKKESFPLTVTSAQKNPTAFYLCASSISLRTEAFFGQGTRLTVV.

This sequence joins TRBV7-3 and TRBJ2-3; possibly TRBD2 for D (7 bases). CDR1 and CDR2 (germline): SGHTA, FQGTGA. This CDR3 is 14 amino acids long. Trimming shortened V by 3 bases and J by 2 bases, and 9 bases separated the two germline ends. CDR3 DNA: TGTGCCAGCAGCTTTCGGGGGGCCACAGATACGCAGTATTTT. Its protein is CASSFRGATDTQYF. The full variable domain, completed using reference TRBV7-3 and TRBJ2-3, is GAGVSQTPSNKVTEKGKYVELRCDPISGHTALYWYRQSLGQGPEFLIYFQGTGAADDSGLPNDRFFAVRPEGSVSTLKIQRTERGDSAVYLCASSFRGATDTQYFGPGTRLTVL.

This clone was seen only a few times. V is TRBV5-4 and J is TRBJ1-2; TRBD1 is a possible D gene (5 bases). The V end lost 1 base, the J end lost 8 bases, and 6 bases lay between the germline ends. This CDR3 spans 11 amino acids. Germline V gene sequence: CDR1 SGHNT, CDR2 YYREEE (reference sequence). The CDR3 nucleotides are TGTGCCAGCAGCTTGACAGGAGGCTACACCTTC. This codes for CASSLTGGYTF.

This chain connects TRBV5-5 to TRBJ2-7, with D tentatively TRBD1 (6 bases). V gave up 2 bases and J gave up 3 bases, with 12 bases separating them. The CDR3 sequence is 14 residues long. Germline V gene sequence: CDR1 SGHKS, CDR2 YYEKEE (reference sequence). The DNA for the CDR3 is TGTGCCAGCAGCTTTCCCGGACAGAACTACGAGCAGTACTTC. Its translation is CASSFPGQNYEQYF.

This clone was recorded only once. V usage is TRBV6-5 and J usage is TRBJ1-1; D might be TRBD1 (5 bases). The V and J ends lost 2 bases and 0 bases respectively, with 7 bases between them. CDR3 size: 14 residues. CDR1 is MNHEY and CDR2 is SVGAGI in the germline V gene. The CDR3 reads CASSYGHMNTEAFF. CDR3 DNA sequence: TGTGCCAGCAGTTACGGACATATGAACACTGAAGCTTTCTTT.

The V gene is TRBV7-2, the J gene TRBJ1-6; a possible D gene is TRBD1 (5 bases). V lost 1 base to trimming and J lost 7 bases, with 11 bases between them. Germline values: CDR1 SGHTA, CDR2 FQGNSA. The CDR3 spans 15 residues. CDR3 bases: TGTGCCAGCAGCTTAGGGGCAGGGTGGAATTCACCCCTCCACTTT. It translates to CASSLGAGWNSPLHF.

The gene calls are TRBV7-8 and TRBJ1-1; no clear D gene. CDR1 is SGHVS and CDR2 is FQNEAQ in the germline V gene. The CDR3 has 13 amino acids. The ends were cut back, 5 bases at V and 8 bases at J, with 15 bases in the middle. The CDR3 nucleotides are TGTGCCAGCAGCCAAGCGGGTTACAGCGAAGCTTTCTTT. The encoded protein is CASSQAGYSEAFF.

This sequence joins TRBV14 and TRBJ2-7, with 8 bases matching TRBD1. V was pared by 5 bases and J by 3 bases, with 12 bases of the junction left unmatched. Germline V gene data show CDR1 as SGHDN and CDR2 as FVKESK. This CDR3 comprises 16 residues. The CDR3 is CASSSPKDRESYEQYF. The CDR3 DNA sequence: TGTGCCAGCAGCTCACCCAAGGACAGGGAAAGCTACGAGCAGTACTTC. Filled out from reference TRBV14 and TRBJ2-7, the complete variable domain reads EAGVTQFPSHSVIEKGQTVTLRCDPISGHDNLYWYRRVMGKEIKFLLHFVKESKQDESGMPNNRFLAERTGGTYSTLKVQPAELEDSGVYFCASSSPKDRESYEQYFGPGTRLTVT.

The chain combines TRBV5-8 with TRBJ1-3; TRBD1 might be the D (6 bases). From germline, CDR1 is SGHTS and CDR2 YDEGEE. V was cut by 0 bases and J by 0 bases, with 10 bases left in between. CDR3 length: 16 amino acids. CDR3 sequence reads: CASSLGQGISGNTIYF. CDR3 coding DNA: TGTGCCAGCAGCTTGGGTCAGGGGATCTCTGGAAACACCATATATTTT.

The chain recombines TRBV30 with TRBJ1-2, with 8 bases identical to TRBD1. The CDR3 spans 15 residues. Germline V gene sequence: CDR1 GTSNPN, CDR2 SVGIG (reference sequence). Unmatched junction bases numbered 4, after V lost 1 base and J lost 0 bases. The CDR3 sequence is CAWSAGDRTNYGYTF. The DNA for the CDR3 is TGTGCCTGGAGTGCCGGGGACAGGACTAACTATGGCTACACCTTC.

The chain couples TRBV20-1 to TRBJ1-1, with 8 bases identical to TRBD1. Germline values: CDR1 DFQATT, CDR2 SNEGSKA (reference sequence). V lost 3 bases and J lost 7; bases outside the gene matches: 7. There are 13 residues in the CDR3. The CDR3 region has the DNA TGCAGTGCTAGTCGCCGACAGGGGAATGAAGCTTTCTTT. This translates into CSASRRQGNEAFF.

V is TRBV7-6 and J is TRBJ1-5; no definite D call. V was clipped by 2 bases and J by 8 bases, with 10 bases between them. Germline values: CDR1 SGHVS, CDR2 FNYEAQ. This CDR3 is built from 13 residues. The CDR3 loop reads CASSLSESEPQHF. DNA for the CDR3: TGTGCCAGCAGCTTATCAGAATCTGAGCCCCAGCATTTT.

The V gene is TRBV6-1, the J gene TRBJ1-1; no firm D call. Trimming removed 2 bases at V and 3 bases at J, with 19 bases between. The CDR3 has 17 amino acids. Germline V gene sequence: CDR1 MNHNS, CDR2 SASEGT. The CDR3 bases are TGTGCCAGCAGTGAAAGCTTCCCCGCGGGGATGTACACTGAAGCTTTCTTT. This gives the protein CASSESFPAGMYTEAFF.

This clone was counted only a few times. The chain joins TRBV7-9 to TRBJ1-2; D possibly corresponds to TRBD1 (6 bases). The CDR3 sequence is 19 residues long. CDR1 is SEHNR and CDR2 is FQNEAQ in the germline V gene (reference sequence). Trimming left V 1 base short and J 0 bases short, with 21 bases between. CDR3 coding DNA: TGTGCCAGCAGCTTAGGGACAGCTCCCCGTCATCTTCCTAACTATGGCTACACCTTC. Translating gives CASSLGTAPRHLPNYGYTF.

The chain combines TRBV30 with TRBJ1-4; D remains ambiguous. This CDR3 is built from 19 residues. V gave up 2 bases and J gave up 0 bases, with 22 bases separating them. Germline V gene sequence: CDR1 GTSNPN, CDR2 SVGIG (reference sequence). CDR3 coding DNA: TGTGCCTGGAGTCCTACGAGGACCCTCGGGAAAACAACTAATGAAAAACTGTTTTTT. As protein: CAWSPTRTLGKTTNEKLFF.

This rearrangement joins TRBV4-2 to TRBJ1-4; maybe TRBD1 (6 bases). The CDR3 extends over 16 amino acids. Trimming pared 0 bases from V and 7 bases from J, leaving 15 bases between. CDR1 and CDR2 (germline): LGHNA, YNFKEQ. Written as DNA, the CDR3 is TGTGCCAGCAGCCAAGATCCCGGGGGGCGCGGTGAAAAACTGTTTTTT. Amino acids: CASSQDPGGRGEKLFF.

The rearrangement uses TRBV15 and TRBJ2-1; a weak D match, TRBD2 (5 bases). CDR1 and CDR2 (germline): LNHNV, YYDKDF (reference sequence). CDR3 length: 14 amino acids. Trimming stripped 3 bases from V and 6 bases from J, with 12 bases between. The CDR3 region has the DNA TGTGCCACCAGCAGGGGGAGAGATATCAATGAGCAGTTCTTC. Its translation is CATSRGRDINEQFF.